This TCR beta chain was documented in a study of regulatory T cells in long-lasting Graves disease. The TCR beta library used iRepertoire HTBI primers with Arm-PCR amplification of CDR3. TCRdb reprocessed the multiplex PCR reads via MiXCR and lists one record per CDR3 protein. The repertoire holds about 430,000 distinct CDR3 sequences, with over 12% as singletons. Time point indicated: newly diagnosed GD, antithyroid drugs for less than 3 months. Isolated PBMC RNA provided the starting material for the TCR library. The germline V gene has CDR1 KGHSH and CDR2 LQKENI. V was shortened by 0 bases and J by 1 base, with 13 bases between the two germline ends. The CDR3 contains 18 residues. These data also formed part of another study, on T cells in Graves' hyperthyroidism and ophthalmopathy.

The starting material was peripheral blood mononuclear cells (PBMCs), obtained at new diagnosis, from a patient treated with antithyroid drugs. The TCR sequence derives from a woman between 35 and 50 years old with Graves disease. The J gene is TRBJ2-6, the V gene TRBV18, with TRBD1 as a possible D gene (5 bases). In DNA form, the CDR3 reads TGTGCCAGCTCACCACCGCCCAGGGTTGTGTCTGGGGCCAACGTCCTGACTTTC. It codes for CASSPPPRVVSGANVLTF.